The rows below give T cell receptor beta chains drawn from one sample of a study of CD8 T cells in ankylosing spondylitis. TCRdb processed the 5' RACE reads anew with MiXCR; each CDR3 protein has one entry. The repertoire holds about 450,000 distinct CDR3 sequences, with roughly 25% as singletons. The source material was blood, either unsorted or a sorted T cell fraction (not recorded which). These receptors all come from a male donor with ankylosing spondylitis. CDR3s include the opening cysteine and the closing phenylalanine or tryptophan. A D gene is named only where the DNA matches it firmly. Rows may omit the clone size; those that give it use once, few, many or a size class.

CDR3 DNA	CDR3 protein	clone size	CDR3 length	J gene	V gene	D gene
TGTGCCAGCACCAAACGACAGGGGGCTAGCACAGATACGCAGTATTTT	CASTKRQGASTDTQYF	NA	16	TRBJ2-3	TRBV7-2	TRBD1
TGTGCCAGCAGCCAGACTAGCGGGAGGGCCAATGAGCAGTTCTTC	CASSQTSGRANEQFF	NA	15	TRBJ2-1	TRBV12-3/TRBV12-4	TRBD2
TGTGCCAGCACCGTTAGCCTCAGGGGAAGCCCCTATAATTCACCCCTCCACTTT	CASTVSLRGSPYNSPLHF	NA	18	TRBJ1-6	TRBV13	NA
TGCAGCGTGGGGCGGGACACGAACACTGAAGCTTTCTTT	CSVGRDTNTEAFF	few	13	TRBJ1-1	TRBV29-1	NA
TGTGCCAGCAGTGAGCTGCGGGAGGTTGTCAATGAGCAGTTCTTC	CASSELREVVNEQFF	NA	15	TRBJ2-1	TRBV2	TRBD2
TGTGCCACCAGCAGAGTCGGACAGGGGGTCGGCTACACCTTC	CATSRVGQGVGYTF	few	14	TRBJ1-2	TRBV15	TRBD1
TGTGCCAGCAGCTTAGCGACGGTGAACACTGAAGCTTTCTTT	CASSLATVNTEAFF	many	14	TRBJ1-1	TRBV11-2	NA
TGTGCCAGCAGCTTAATGGGACTAGCGGCAGATACGCAGTATTTT	CASSLMGLAADTQYF	few	15	TRBJ2-3	TRBV7-8	TRBD2
TGCGCCAGCAGTGAGGCTGGCACAGATACGCAGTATTTT	CASSEAGTDTQYF	NA	13	TRBJ2-3	TRBV10-1	NA
TGCGCCAGCTCTTTGACAGTGTTCTCCTACAATGAGCAGTTCTTC	CASSLTVFSYNEQFF	NA	15	TRBJ2-1	TRBV5-1	NA
TGCGCCTCACGGGGACAGGGCGGCACTGAAGCTTTCTTT	CASRGQGGTEAFF	NA	13	TRBJ1-1	TRBV4-1	TRBD1
TGTGCCACCAGTCATAGTATCGCGGCGTACCAAGAGACCCAGTACTTC	CATSHSIAAYQETQYF	few	16	TRBJ2-5	TRBV24-1	NA
TGCGCCAGCACCCAGCAGGGATCTCCGGGAGAGACCCAGTACTTC	CASTQQGSPGETQYF	NA	15	TRBJ2-5	TRBV5-1	NA
TGTGCCAGCAGAGCGACAGGGTTCGATGAGCAGTTCTTC	CASRATGFDEQFF	NA	13	TRBJ2-1	TRBV6-6	TRBD1
TGCAGCGCACGGACTAGCGGGAGCGTCGAGCAGTACTTC	CSARTSGSVEQYF	few	13	TRBJ2-7	TRBV29-1	TRBD2
TGTGCCAGCAGCTTATGGGGGGGTATGGTTCCCGGGGAGCTGTTTTTT	CASSLWGGMVPGELFF	NA	16	TRBJ2-2	TRBV7-8	TRBD2
TGTGCCAGCAGAGACTCGGATAGGGATGCCCACGAGCAGTACTTC	CASRDSDRDAHEQYF	NA	15	TRBJ2-7	TRBV27	NA
TGCAGTGCTAGTTCCGGGGAGCAGTTCTTC	CSASSGEQFF	many	10	TRBJ2-1	TRBV20-1	NA
TGTGCCAGCAGCCGATGGACTAGCCCCACAGATACGCAGTATTTT	CASSRWTSPTDTQYF	few	15	TRBJ2-3	TRBV5-5	TRBD2
TGTGCCAGCAGCTTCGGACTCTACCGGCGGTCTGGAAACACCATATATTTT	CASSFGLYRRSGNTIYF	NA	17	TRBJ1-3	TRBV11-2	NA
TGTGCCAGCGTGGAGAGCCTCAGCTCCTACAATGAGCAGTTCTTC	CASVESLSSYNEQFF	NA	15	TRBJ2-1	TRBV27	NA
TGCGCCAGCAGCTACGATCCAAATAGCAATCAGCCCCAGCATTTT	CASSYDPNSNQPQHF	NA	15	TRBJ1-5	TRBV5-1	NA
TGCAGCGTTGAGGGGGGCACAGATACGCAGTATTTT	CSVEGGTDTQYF	NA	12	TRBJ2-3	TRBV29-1	NA
TGCAGTGCAGTACTAGCAGTCTCCTACAATGAGCAGTTCTTC	CSAVLAVSYNEQFF	NA	14	TRBJ2-1	TRBV20-1	NA
TGTGCCAGCATCCCTCTAGCGGGAGTCACAGATACGCAGTATTTT	CASIPLAGVTDTQYF	NA	15	TRBJ2-3	TRBV7-9	TRBD2
TGCAGTGCTTCAGGGTCGGGCTCCTACAATGAGCAGTTCTTC	CSASGSGSYNEQFF	NA	14	TRBJ2-1	TRBV20-1	NA
TGCAGTGCTAGGGTACGGGGATCCTACAATGAGCAGTTCTTC	CSARVRGSYNEQFF	many	14	TRBJ2-1	TRBV20-1	NA
NA	CASSFGTGIGNF	few	12	TRBJ2-5	TRBV12-3/TRBV12-4	NA
TGCGCCAGCAGCCGAATCGGCGACGGGGGCCAGGATAATTCACCCCTCCACTTT	CASSRIGDGGQDNSPLHF	few	18	TRBJ1-6	TRBV4-1	NA
TGCGCCAGCAGCTTGGATACAGGGCGAGATACGCAGTATTTT	CASSLDTGRDTQYF	few	14	TRBJ2-3	TRBV5-1	NA
TGCAGCGTCTGGACTAGCGGGAGTGGGGATGAGCAGTTCTTC	CSVWTSGSGDEQFF	NA	14	TRBJ2-1	TRBV29-1	TRBD2